This passage covers 12 T cell receptor beta chains from one sample sequenced in a study of response to subunit inactivated influenza vaccine. TCRdb fed the RT-PCR reads into MiXCR, producing one record per CDR3 protein. The table shows 650,000 to 800,000 distinct CDR3 sequences, with more than 11% occurring only once. The sample here was PBMCs from blood, taken 14 to 15 days before vaccination. These receptor sequences come from a man aged 50 to 60 who received an inactivated influenza vaccine.

This clonotype was observed a handful of times. This chain joins TRBV5-6 and TRBJ2-1; 9 nucleotides align to TRBD2. The CDR3 is 17 residues long. Germline values: CDR1 SGHDT, CDR2 YYEEEE. Losses at the gene ends were 0 bases for V and 1 base for J; bases not matched to a gene: 5. The CDR3 loop is CASSLVAGAGSYNEQFF. In nucleotides, the CDR3 is TGTGCCAGCAGCTTGGTAGCGGGAGCTGGTTCCTACAATGAGCAGTTCTTC.

This clonotype was seen more than once but under ten times. The chain employs TRBV6-1 and TRBJ2-3, with 7 bases matching TRBD1. Unmatched junction bases numbered 10, after V lost 5 bases and J lost 2 bases. The CDR3 sequence is 16 residues long. Germline V lookup: CDR1 MNHNS, CDR2 SASEGT. CDR3 residues: CASSPQTGTYTDTQYF. CDR3 DNA: TGTGCCAGCAGTCCACAGACAGGGACCTACACAGATACGCAGTATTTT.

This clonotype was recorded at least ten times. This CDR3 reads CASILDRGQETQYF. The CDR3 coding sequence is TGTGCCAGCATATTGGACAGGGGGCAAGAGACCCAGTACTTC. The rearrangement joins TRBV6-1 to TRBJ2-5, with TRBD1 identical over 10 bases. Germline V gene sequence: CDR1 MNHNS, CDR2 SASEGT. The CDR3 totals 14 residues. J lost 2 bases, V lost 7 bases, and 4 bases had no gene match.

In this sample, this clonotype turned up a few times. The CDR3 spells CSVGQGENYEQYF. For the CDR3, the DNA is TGCAGCGTTGGACAGGGGGAAAACTACGAGCAGTACTTC. The V and J genes are TRBV29-1 and TRBJ2-7; 9 positions agree with TRBD1. The germline gives CDR1 SQVTM, CDR2 ANQGSEA. CDR3 size: 13 residues. J was trimmed by 3 bases and V by 4 bases; bases with no gene match: 4.

This clonotype has more than one count but fewer than ten. J is TRBJ1-2 and V is TRBV15; perhaps TRBD1 as D (5 bases). V lost 6 bases and J 6 bases, leaving 20 bases between the germline ends. The CDR3 runs to 15 residues. Germline V gene lookup returns CDR1 LNHNV and CDR2 YYDKDF (reference sequence). CDR3 sequence reads: CATSRSRETRNGYTF. As DNA, the CDR3 is TGTGCCACCAGTCGCTCCAGGGAAACTAGGAATGGCTACACCTTC.

V and J are TRBV20-1 and TRBJ1-6; D gene ambiguous. The CDR3 consists of 14 residues. V gave up 3 bases and J gave up 0 bases, with 6 bases separating them. Per germline, CDR1 DFQATT and CDR2 SNEGSKA (reference sequence). CDR3 in amino acids: CSARTFSYNSPLHF. The CDR3, as DNA: TGCAGTGCTAGGACATTCTCCTATAATTCACCCCTCCACTTT.

This clonotype was seen more than once but under ten times. The chain is built from TRBV2 and TRBJ2-2; a weak D match, TRBD2 (6 bases). The V end was cut by 10 bases, the J end by 3 bases, with 15 bases between. Germline V gene lookup returns CDR1 SNHLY and CDR2 FYNNEI. The CDR3 has 14 residues. CDR3 region: CAISWEAHTGELFF. DNA of the CDR3: TGTGCCATATCGTGGGAGGCGCACACCGGGGAGCTGTTTTTT.

V usage is TRBV10-3 and J usage is TRBJ2-7, with D tentatively TRBD1 or TRBD2 (5 bases each). CDR3 length equals 15 residues. V lost 2 bases to trimming and J lost 2 bases, with 13 bases between them. Germline-derived CDR1 and CDR2 are ENHRY and SYGVKD. The CDR3 here is CAISEGAGSAYEQYF. The CDR3 bases are TGTGCCATCAGTGAGGGGGCAGGGAGCGCCTACGAGCAGTACTTC.

The V gene is TRBV18, the J gene TRBJ2-5; D call uncertain. V dropped 3 bases and J dropped 5 bases, with 13 bases sitting between them. The CDR3 has 14 amino acids. The germline V gene encodes CDR1 KGHSH and CDR2 LQKENI. The CDR3 bases are TGTGCCAGCTCACCTCAGTCATCGGTGGAGACCCAGTACTTC. Residues: CASSPQSSVETQYF.

The rearrangement joins TRBV6-4 to TRBJ2-1, with 9 bases fitting TRBD2. Per the germline V gene, CDR1 is MRHNA and CDR2 is SNTAGT. The trim removed 4 bases at V and 5 bases at J, leaving 6 bases unmatched. The length of the CDR3 is 15 residues. In DNA, the CDR3 is TGTGCCAGCAGTGTCCTAGCGGGACAAAACAATGAGCAGTTCTTC. Protein sequence: CASSVLAGQNNEQFF.

The chain has TRBV28 and TRBJ1-5; D might be TRBD1 (5 bases). V was shortened by 4 bases and J by 6 bases, with 16 bases between the two germline ends. The germline V gene has CDR1 MDHEN and CDR2 SYDVKM. CDR3 length: 15 amino acids. CDR3 sequence: CASSSRGGTGQPQHF. For the CDR3, the DNA is TGTGCCAGCAGTTCCCGGGGGGGGACCGGTCAGCCCCAGCATTTT.

The chain carries TRBV18 and TRBJ2-2; tentative D call: TRBD1 (5 bases). Germline V CDR1 and CDR2: KGHSH, LQKENI. Trimming shortened V by 2 bases and J by 3 bases, and 10 bases separated the two germline ends. The CDR3 sequence is 15 residues long. The CDR3 spells CASSPDSRDTGELFF. CDR3 bases: TGTGCCAGCTCACCAGACTCCAGGGACACCGGGGAGCTGTTTTTT.